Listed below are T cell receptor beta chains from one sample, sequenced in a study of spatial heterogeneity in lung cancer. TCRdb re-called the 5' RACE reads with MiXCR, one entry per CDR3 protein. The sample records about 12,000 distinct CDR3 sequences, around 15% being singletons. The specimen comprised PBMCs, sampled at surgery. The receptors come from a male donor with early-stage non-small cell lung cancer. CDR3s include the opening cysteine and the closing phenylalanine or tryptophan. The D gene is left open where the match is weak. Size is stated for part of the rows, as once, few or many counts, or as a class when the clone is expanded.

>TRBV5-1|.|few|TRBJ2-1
CASSSDGNNEQFF
TGCGCCAGCAGCTCGGACGGAAACAATGAGCAGTTCTTC
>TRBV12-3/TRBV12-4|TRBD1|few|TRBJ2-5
CASGGQASQETQYF
TGTGCCAGCGGTGGACAGGCGTCCCAAGAGACCCAGTACTTC
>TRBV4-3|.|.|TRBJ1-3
CASSQDGDGQNTIYF
TGCGCCAGCAGCCAAGATGGGGACGGTCAAAACACCATATATTTT
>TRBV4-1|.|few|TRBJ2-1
CASSQGALSSYNEQFF
TGCGCCAGCAGCCAAGGTGCCTTGAGCTCCTACAATGAGCAGTTCTTC
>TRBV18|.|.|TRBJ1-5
CASSLGNNQPQHF
TGTGCCAGCTCACTGGGGAATAATCAGCCCCAGCATTTT
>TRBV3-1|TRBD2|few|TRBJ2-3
CASSQAAGGSTDTQYF
TGTGCCAGCAGCCAAGCAGCGGGGGGTAGCACAGATACGCAGTATTTT
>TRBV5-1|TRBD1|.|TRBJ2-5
CASSPGQASQETQYF
TGCGCCAGCAGTCCTGGACAGGCCAGCCAAGAGACCCAGTACTTC
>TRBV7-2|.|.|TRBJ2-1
CASSPRVYNEQFF
TGTGCCAGCAGCCCCCGGGTCTACAATGAGCAGTTCTTC
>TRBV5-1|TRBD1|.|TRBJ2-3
CASSPETGSSDTQYF
TGCGCCAGCAGCCCCGAGACAGGGAGCTCAGATACGCAGTATTTT
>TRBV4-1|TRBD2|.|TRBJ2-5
CASSQVPGLPFETQYF
TGCGCCAGCAGCCAAGTACCGGGACTACCCTTTGAGACCCAGTACTTC
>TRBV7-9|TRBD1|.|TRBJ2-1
CASSWTGLNEQFF
TGTGCCAGCAGTTGGACAGGGTTGAATGAGCAGTTCTTC
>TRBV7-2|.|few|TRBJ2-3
CASTPGGRGTDTQYF
TGTGCCAGCACCCCCGGGGGCCGGGGCACAGATACGCAGTATTTT
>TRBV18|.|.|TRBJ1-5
CASSNYRIGSNQPQHF
TGTGCCAGCTCAAACTACCGTATCGGGAGCAATCAGCCCCAGCATTTT
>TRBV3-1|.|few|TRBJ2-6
CASSLSGPFSGANVLTF
TGTGCCAGCAGCCTTTCCGGACCGTTCTCTGGGGCCAACGTCCTGACTTTC
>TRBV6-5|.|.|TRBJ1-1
CASSYVYGGTAEAFF
TGTGCCAGCAGTTACGTGTACGGGGGGACGGCTGAAGCTTTCTTT
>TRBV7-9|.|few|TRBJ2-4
CASSPVGGGENIQYF
TGTGCCAGCAGCCCCGTCGGGGGTGGGGAGAACATTCAGTACTTC
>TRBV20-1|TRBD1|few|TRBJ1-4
CSARRQGAQEKLFF
TGCAGTGCGAGACGACAGGGGGCGCAGGAAAAACTGTTTTTT
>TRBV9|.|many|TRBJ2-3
CASSVDSGLTDTQYF
TGTGCCAGCAGCGTAGACAGCGGACTCACAGATACGCAGTATTTT
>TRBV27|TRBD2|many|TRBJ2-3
CASIGTSGADTQYF
TGTGCCAGTATTGGGACTAGCGGAGCAGATACGCAGTATTTT
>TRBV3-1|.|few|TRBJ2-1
CASSQGLGDEQFF
TGTGCCAGCAGCCAAGGGCTAGGCGATGAGCAGTTCTTC
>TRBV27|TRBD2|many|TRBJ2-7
CASSLSGSGGYEQYF
TGTGCCAGCAGTTTATCTGGTAGCGGGGGATACGAGCAGTACTTC
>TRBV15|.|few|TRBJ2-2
CATSRTDSYTGELFF
TGTGCCACCAGCAGGACTGACTCCTACACCGGGGAGCTGTTTTTT
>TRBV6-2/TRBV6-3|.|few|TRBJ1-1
CASSYPVTEAFF
TGTGCCAGCAGTTATCCGGTCACTGAAGCTTTCTTT
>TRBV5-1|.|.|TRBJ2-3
CASSLEVDTQYF
TGCGCCAGCAGCTTGGAGGTAGATACGCAGTATTTT
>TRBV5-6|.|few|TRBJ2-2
CASSLVAKRDTGELFF
TGTGCCAGCAGCTTGGTCGCAAAGCGTGACACCGGGGAGCTGTTTTTT
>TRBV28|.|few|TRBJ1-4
CASSSQGATNEKLFF
TGTGCCAGCAGTAGCCAGGGCGCAACTAATGAAAAACTGTTTTTT
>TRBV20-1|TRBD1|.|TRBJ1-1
CSARVIKTGRNTEAFF
TGCAGTGCTAGAGTTATTAAGACAGGGAGGAACACTGAAGCTTTCTTT
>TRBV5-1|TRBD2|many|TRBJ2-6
CASSLGLAGAPGANVLTF
TGCGCCAGCAGCTTGGGACTAGCGGGGGCCCCTGGGGCCAACGTCCTGACTTTC
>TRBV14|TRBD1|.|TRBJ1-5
CASSQEGGRVNQPQHF
TGTGCCAGCAGCCAAGAAGGGGGCAGGGTCAATCAGCCCCAGCATTTT
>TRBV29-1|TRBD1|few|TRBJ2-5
CSVSVYRGGETQYF
TGCAGCGTGTCCGTGTACAGGGGCGGAGAGACCCAGTACTTC
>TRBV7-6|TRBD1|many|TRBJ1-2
CASSLGDRTAYGYTF
TGTGCCAGCAGCTTAGGGGACAGAACCGCCTATGGCTACACCTTC
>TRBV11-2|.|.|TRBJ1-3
CASSSSRRNTIYF
TGTGCCAGCAGCTCGTCCCGAAGAAACACCATATATTTT
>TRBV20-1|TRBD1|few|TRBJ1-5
CSAVQDRDYSNQPQHF
TGCAGTGCTGTACAGGACAGGGATTATAGCAATCAGCCCCAGCATTTT
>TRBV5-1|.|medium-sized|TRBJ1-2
CASSLEQGGGYGYTF
TGCGCCAGCAGCTTGGAACAGGGTGGAGGCTATGGCTACACCTTC
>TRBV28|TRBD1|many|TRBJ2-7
CASSSPGTAVNEQYF
TGTGCCAGCAGTTCCCCGGGGACAGCTGTGAACGAGCAGTACTTC
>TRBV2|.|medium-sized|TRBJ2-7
CASSEGTAYEQYF
TGTGCCAGCAGTGAAGGGACAGCCTACGAGCAGTACTTC
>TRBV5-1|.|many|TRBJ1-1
CASSLERASTEAFF
TGCGCCAGCAGCTTGGAGAGGGCGAGCACTGAAGCTTTCTTT
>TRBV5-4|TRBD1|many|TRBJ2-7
CASSSEGTGGYEQYF
TGTGCCAGCAGCAGCGAGGGGACAGGGGGCTACGAGCAGTACTTC
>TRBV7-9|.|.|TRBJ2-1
CASSLLSSSYNEQFF
TGTGCCAGCAGCTTACTGTCCAGCTCCTACAATGAGCAGTTCTTC
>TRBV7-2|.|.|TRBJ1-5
CASSLQGLAGNQPQHF
TGTGCCAGCAGCTTACAAGGTCTAGCGGGCAATCAGCCCCAGCATTTT
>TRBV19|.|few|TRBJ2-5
CASSIRQGETQYF
TGTGCCAGTAGTATCCGGCAGGGCGAGACCCAGTACTTC
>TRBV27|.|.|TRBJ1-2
CASSPGTYGYTF
TGTGCCAGCAGTCCTGGGACCTATGGCTACACCTTC
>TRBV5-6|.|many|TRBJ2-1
CASSLYPTSSYNEQFF
TGTGCCAGCAGCTTGTACCCGACGAGCTCCTACAATGAGCAGTTCTTC
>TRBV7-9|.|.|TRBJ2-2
CAFRTSGELFF
TGTGCCTTCCGTACCTCCGGGGAGCTGTTTTTT
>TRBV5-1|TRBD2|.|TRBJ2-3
CASSLGTSVGDTQYF
TGCGCCAGCAGCTTGGGGACTAGCGTGGGGGATACGCAGTATTTT
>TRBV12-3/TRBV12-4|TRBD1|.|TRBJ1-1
CASSRTGGSAFF
TGTGCCAGCAGCCGAACAGGGGGCTCAGCTTTCTTT
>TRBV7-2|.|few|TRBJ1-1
CASRTFSGTEAFF
TGTGCCAGCAGGACATTTAGTGGCACTGAAGCTTTCTTT
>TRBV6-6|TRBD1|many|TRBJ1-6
CASRSGTVNSPLHF
TGTGCCAGCCGGAGCGGGACAGTTAATTCACCCCTCCACTTT
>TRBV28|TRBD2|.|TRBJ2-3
CASSLAGTSTDTQYF
TGTGCCAGCAGTCTAGCGGGGACTAGCACAGATACGCAGTATTTT
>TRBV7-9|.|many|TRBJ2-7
CASSSTGYEQYF
TGTGCCAGCAGCTCGACAGGTTACGAGCAGTACTTC
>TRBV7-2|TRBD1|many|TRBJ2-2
CASSSIGQGAGELFF
TGTGCCAGCAGCTCGATCGGGCAGGGGGCCGGGGAGCTGTTTTTT
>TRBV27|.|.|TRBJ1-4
CASSPGRPDEKLFF
TGTGCCAGCAGTCCCGGGCGGCCCGATGAAAAACTGTTTTTT
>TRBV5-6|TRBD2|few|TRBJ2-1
CASSLAGQFSYNEQFF
TGTGCCAGCAGCTTAGCGGGGCAGTTCTCCTACAATGAGCAGTTCTTC
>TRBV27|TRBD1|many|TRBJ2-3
CASSFPGGGADTQYF
TGTGCCAGCAGTTTTCCAGGGGGCGGGGCCGATACGCAGTATTTT
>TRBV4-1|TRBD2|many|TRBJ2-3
CASSRVAGATTDTQYF
TGCGCCAGCAGCCGAGTAGCGGGGGCCACCACAGATACGCAGTATTTT